Sequencing of this T cell receptor beta chain was carried out in a study of T-cell memory formation after mild COVID-19. This clonotype was observed a handful of times. TCRdb ran MiXCR on the 5' RACE reads and lists one entry per CDR3 protein. The sample includes 450,000 to 650,000 distinct CDR3 sequences, roughly 22% of them seen just once. The CDR3 consists of 15 residues. Trimming removed 4 bases from V and 1 base from J, with 12 bases in between. Looked up from germline, CDR1 is LGHNA and CDR2 is YSLEER. The clonotype originates from an adult woman who had mild COVID-19 (a few samples of this study predate the infection). Cell type and time point are not known. Sequences were obtained from PBMCs or a T cell subset sorted from them (not recorded which). The chain links TRBV4-3 to TRBJ2-3; D remains unclear. DNA for the CDR3: TGCGCCAGCAGCCCTTGGGGTCTTCGCACAGATACGCAGTATTTT. Protein: CASSPWGLRTDTQYF.